This T cell receptor beta chain was identified in a study of early T cells in non-severe SARS-CoV-2 infection. The J segment lost 7 bases and the V segment lost 0 bases, leaving 7 bases of the junction unmatched. This CDR3 has 14 amino acids. CDR1 and CDR2 from the germline V gene are DFQATT and SNEGSKA (reference sequence). This clonotype was detected ten times or more. TCRdb reanalysed the 5' RACE reads using MiXCR and keeps one entry per CDR3 protein. The sample lists 25,000 to 35,000 distinct CDR3 sequences, 3.9% seen once, with about 7.5% in the top ten. The sequence derives from an adult who was a healthcare worker with PCR-confirmed SARS-CoV-2 infection or an uninfected control (not recorded which). This sequence joins TRBV20-1 and TRBJ2-7, with 9 bases lining up with TRBD2. Sequencing was performed on whole blood. CDR3 in DNA: TGCAGTGCTAGAGATGGTCTAGCGGGGAATGAGCAGTACTTC. It specifies CSARDGLAGNEQYF.